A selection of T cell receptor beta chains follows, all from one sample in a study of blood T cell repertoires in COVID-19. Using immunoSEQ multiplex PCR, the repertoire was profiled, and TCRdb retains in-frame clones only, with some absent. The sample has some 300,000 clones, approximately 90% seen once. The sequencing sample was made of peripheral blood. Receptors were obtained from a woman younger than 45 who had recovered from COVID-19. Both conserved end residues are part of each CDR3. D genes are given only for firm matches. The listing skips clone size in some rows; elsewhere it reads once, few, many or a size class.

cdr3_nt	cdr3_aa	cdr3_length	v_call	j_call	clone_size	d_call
TGTGCCAGCAGCCACCCCCACAGGGGGCGAGAGACCCAGTACTTC	CASSHPHRGRETQYF	15	TRBV7-2	TRBJ2-5	once	TRBD1
TGTGCCAGAAGCTCAGATACCCGGACATCTAGCACAGATACGCAGTATTTT	CARSSDTRTSSTDTQYF	17	TRBV5-3	TRBJ2-3	-	-
TGTGCCAGCAGCCAAGAATCGGTGGACATAATCTCCTTC	CASSQESVDIISF	13	TRBV3-1/TRBV3-2	TRBJ2-7	-	-
TGTGCCAGCAGCAAATTCATTTGTCAGCCCCAGCATTTT	CASSKFICQPQHF	13	TRBV21-1	TRBJ1-5	-	-
TGTGCCAGCAGCGCGGGACAGGGCAACACTGAAGCTTTCTTT	CASSAGQGNTEAFF	14	TRBV6-5	TRBJ1-1	-	TRBD1
TGTGCCTGGAGTCGGGGACAGGTTGAAGCTTTCTTT	CAWSRGQVEAFF	12	TRBV30	TRBJ1-1	-	TRBD1
TGTGCCAGCAGCCAACCCGCTAGCACTAGCGGATCCTACAATGAGCAGTTCTTC	CASSQPASTSGSYNEQFF	18	TRBV9	TRBJ2-1	-	TRBD2
TGCGCCAGCAGCCAAGATCGTTGGACTAGCGGGGGTAATGAGCAGTTCTTC	CASSQDRWTSGGNEQFF	17	TRBV4-3	TRBJ2-1	-	TRBD2
TGCGCCAGCAGCCGCCTCCCGGGACAGGGTATTGAAGCTTTCTTT	CASSRLPGQGIEAFF	15	TRBV4-1	TRBJ1-1	-	TRBD1
TGTGCCGGGGGGGACCTAGGAGGGACCCAGTACTTC	CAGGDLGGTQYF	12	TRBV3-1/TRBV3-2	TRBJ2-5	-	TRBD2
TGTGCCAGCAGCGTAGGTATCGAAGCGGGTCAGCCCCAGCATTTT	CASSVGIEAGQPQHF	15	TRBV9	TRBJ1-5	-	-
TGTGCCACCCCCTCGGCGGCTAACTATGGCTACACCTTC	CATPSAANYGYTF	13	TRBV28	TRBJ1-2	-	-
TGTGCCATCAGTGAGACTGATGAAAAACTGTTTTTT	CAISETDEKLFF	12	TRBV10-3	TRBJ1-4	-	-
TGTGCCAGCAGCCCCGACAGGACCCCTGAAAAACTGTTTTTT	CASSPDRTPEKLFF	14	TRBV6-5	TRBJ1-4	-	-
TGTGCCAGCAGCTTCGGAGCACCGCGGGATACGCAGTATTTT	CASSFGAPRDTQYF	14	TRBV7-2	TRBJ2-3	-	-
TGTGCCAGCAGCATCAGCCGGGACAGAAATTCACCCCTCCACTTT	CASSISRDRNSPLHF	15	TRBV3-1/TRBV3-2	TRBJ1-6	-	TRBD1
TGTGCCAGCAGGGCTCCGGGACAGGGAGACCATCAGCCCCAGCATTTT	CASRAPGQGDHQPQHF	16	TRBV28	TRBJ1-5	-	TRBD1
TGTGCCAGCAGCTTAGTGGGGGGGGACGAGCAGTACTTC	CASSLVGGDEQYF	13	TRBV7-8	TRBJ2-7	-	TRBD2
TGTGCCTGGGAGTCTCGAAGAGGGTTCTACAATGAGCAGTTCTTC	CAWESRRGFYNEQFF	15	TRBV30	TRBJ2-1	-	-
TGTGCCAGTAGTTTCCGGGACACCCCCTACGAGCAGTACTTC	CASSFRDTPYEQYF	14	TRBV19	TRBJ2-7	-	-
TGTGCCAGCAGTTCACCCGGACAGGGCCCGCATGGCTACACCTTC	CASSSPGQGPHGYTF	15	TRBV28	TRBJ1-2	-	TRBD1
TGTGCCAGCGGGGCGCGGGGGACAAACAGCTCCTACGAGCAGTACTTC	CASGARGTNSSYEQYF	16	TRBV5-4	TRBJ2-7	-	-
TGTGCCAGCAGCTCGCCGGACAGGTACGCTGAAGCTTTCTTT	CASSSPDRYAEAFF	14	TRBV7-9	TRBJ1-1	few	TRBD1
TGTGCCAGCAGTTCCTCCGGGACTAACTACGAGCAGTACTTC	CASSSSGTNYEQYF	14	TRBV27	TRBJ2-7	-	TRBD2
TGTGCCAGCAGCCCGCGGACTAGCGGGGGCTACAATGAGCAGTTCTTC	CASSPRTSGGYNEQFF	16	TRBV9	TRBJ2-1	-	TRBD2
TGCAGCTCTTCCCCTCGGAGCGGGGGCTACAATGAGCAGTTCTTC	CSSSPRSGGYNEQFF	15	TRBV29-1	TRBJ2-1	once	TRBD2
TGTGCCTGGAGTCCCCCGGGGGGGACCGAAGCTTTCTTT	CAWSPPGGTEAFF	13	TRBV30	TRBJ1-1	once	-
TGCGCCAGCAGCCAGAAGGGCGGGGGGCCAACCTTATACAATGAGCAGTTCTTC	CASSQKGGGPTLYNEQFF	18	TRBV4-1	TRBJ2-1	-	TRBD2
TGCGCCAGCAGCTTGGGTCACAGGGGAGATTCACCCCTCCACTTT	CASSLGHRGDSPLHF	15	TRBV5-1	TRBJ1-6	-	TRBD1
TGTGCCAGCAGTTGGGACAGGGGGTACGAGCAGTACTTC	CASSWDRGYEQYF	13	TRBV28	TRBJ2-7	few	TRBD1
TGTGCCAGCAGTCCCGGACAGGCTGGCTACACCTTC	CASSPGQAGYTF	12	TRBV12-3/TRBV12-4	TRBJ1-2	-	TRBD1
TGTGCCAGCAGCTTGCCCAACTCTGGGGCCAACGTCCTGACTTTC	CASSLPNSGANVLTF	15	TRBV5-4	TRBJ2-6	-	-
TGTGCCTGGAGTTCTTTGGCGGGACTGTACCAAGAGACCCAGTACTTC	CAWSSLAGLYQETQYF	16	TRBV30	TRBJ2-5	-	-
TGCGCCAGCAGCCAAGGAAGGACTCTGGCCGTAACCGGGGAGCTGTTTTTT	CASSQGRTLAVTGELFF	17	TRBV4-1	TRBJ2-2	-	-
TGTGCCAGCAGCTTTGACAGGGGGAACACTGAAGCTTTCTTT	CASSFDRGNTEAFF	14	TRBV7-9	TRBJ1-1	few	TRBD1
TGCGCCAGCAGCTCTGGACAGGGGGCGGGTGAAAAACTGTTTTTT	CASSSGQGAGEKLFF	15	TRBV5-1	TRBJ1-4	-	TRBD1
TGTGCCAGCAGCGGATACCTAGCGGGGGGAGGTACAGATACGCAGTATTTT	CASSGYLAGGGTDTQYF	17	TRBV6-2/TRBV6-3	TRBJ2-3	-	TRBD2
TGTGCCATCAGTGAGTCGTCAGCGCAAGAGACCCAGTACTTC	CAISESSAQETQYF	14	TRBV10-3	TRBJ2-5	-	-
TGTGCCAGCAGCTTGGGACAGGGGGCAGCCTACGAGCAGTACTTC	CASSLGQGAAYEQYF	15	TRBV7-2	TRBJ2-7	-	TRBD1
TGTGCCAGCAGCCAAGACTGGCACGGGAGCTCTGGGGCCAACGTCCTGACTTTC	CASSQDWHGSSGANVLTF	18	TRBV14	TRBJ2-6	-	-
TGTGCCAGCAGGGTGTCGCTGTTTACTTTGAACTTC	CASRVSLFTLNF	12	TRBV2	TRBJ2-7	-	-
TGTGCCAGCAGTCCACCCGGGATCGACCAGGAGACCCAGTACTTC	CASSPPGIDQETQYF	15	TRBV28	TRBJ2-5	-	-
TGTGCCAGCAGCAAAGCGGCAGCGTGTTGGGGCACAGATACGCAGTATTTT	CASSKAAACWGTDTQYF	17	TRBV21-1	TRBJ2-3	few	-
TGTGCCAGTAGTTCTCACAGGGCCAATCAGCCCCAGCATTTT	CASSSHRANQPQHF	14	TRBV19	TRBJ1-5	few	-
TGTGCCAGCAGCGTAAATAACAGGGAGGGGCAGTATTTT	CASSVNNREGQYF	13	TRBV7-8	TRBJ2-3	-	-
TGTGCCAGCAGCTTCGGCAGGGGGCTCGGAAATGAGCAGTTCTTC	CASSFGRGLGNEQFF	15	TRBV5-6	TRBJ2-1	-	TRBD1
TGCGCCAGCAGCTTGGGCGGGGGGGGCGGCAATGAGCAGTTCTTC	CASSLGGGGGNEQFF	15	TRBV5-1	TRBJ2-1	-	TRBD2
TGTGCCAGCAGTCCTATGAGGCCTCAACCCTACGAGCAGTACTTC	CASSPMRPQPYEQYF	15	TRBV6-8	TRBJ2-7	-	-
TGCAGCGCTAGAGGGTCTGGAGAGACCCAGTACTTC	CSARGSGETQYF	12	TRBV29-1	TRBJ2-5	-	-
TGCGCCAGCAGCCCCGTTCGAGAGGGGGGGCTCACAGATACGCAGTATTTT	CASSPVREGGLTDTQYF	17	TRBV4-1	TRBJ2-3	-	-